The entry that follows covers one T cell receptor (beta chain) sequence. Its cognate antigen is unknown. This entry is derived from a study of cytomegalovirus exposure and HLA in healthy donors. At the level of the study: There were some 400 genotyped donors. Of these, roughly 86% fell in the genetic ancestry cluster associated with self-reported Caucasian donors.

Germline values: CDR1 MNHEY, CDR2 SMNVEV (reference sequence). The CDR3 spans 15 residues. Trimming removed 5 bases from V and 7 bases from J, with 17 bases in between. Study-level findings and limits: In a later analysis, CMV-associated beta chains were mostly HLA-associated, it appeared. When analyzed later, a missense DCLRE1C variant was found to be linked to TCR beta V- and J-gene trimming.

PCR was performed using 60 Vbeta and 13 Jbeta primers. Original processing notes: A later analysis counted 80 million or so unique TCR beta chains, about 10 million shared. This table comes from immunoSEQ multiplex PCR, and its TCRdb copy is limited to in-frame clones, with some not included. Clonal size and the V and J genes are those of that table, whereas D and trimming came from the DNA. In the table there are more than 110,000 clones, roughly 75% of which are singletons. The clonotype originates from a man in his forties or fifties in good health and CMV-seropositive. Input material: PBMCs. The chain is built from TRBV27 and TRBJ2-2; D possibly corresponds to TRBD1 (6 bases). The CDR3 sequence is CASSAGGAYGGELFF. Here the CDR3 DNA reads TGTGCCAGCAGTGCTGGGGGCGCTTATGGCGGGGAGCTGTTTTTT.